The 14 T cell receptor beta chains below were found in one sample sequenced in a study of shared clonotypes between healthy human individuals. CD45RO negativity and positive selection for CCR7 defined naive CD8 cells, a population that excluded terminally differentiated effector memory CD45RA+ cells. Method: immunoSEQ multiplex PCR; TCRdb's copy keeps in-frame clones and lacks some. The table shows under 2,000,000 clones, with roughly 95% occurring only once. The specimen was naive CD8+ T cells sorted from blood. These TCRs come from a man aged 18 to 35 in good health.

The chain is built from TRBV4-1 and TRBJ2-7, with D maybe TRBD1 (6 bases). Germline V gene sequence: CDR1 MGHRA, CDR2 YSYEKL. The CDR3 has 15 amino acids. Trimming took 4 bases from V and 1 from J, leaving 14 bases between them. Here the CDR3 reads CASSPGHDPSYEQYF. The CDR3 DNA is TGCGCCAGCAGCCCGGGACATGACCCTTCCTACGAGCAGTACTTC.

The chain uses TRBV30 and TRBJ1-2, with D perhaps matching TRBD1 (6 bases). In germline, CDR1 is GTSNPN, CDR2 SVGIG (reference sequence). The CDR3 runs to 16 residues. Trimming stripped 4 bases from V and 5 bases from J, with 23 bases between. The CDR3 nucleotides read TGTGCCTGGATGGGACGGGGAGGGGGGAATCAATATGGCTACACCTTC. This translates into CAWMGRGGGNQYGYTF. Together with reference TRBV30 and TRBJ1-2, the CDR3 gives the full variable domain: SQTIHQWPATLVQPVGSPLSLECTVEGTSNPNLYWYRQAAGRGLQLLFYSVGIGQISSEVPQNLSASRPQDRQFILSSKKLLLSDSGFYLCAWMGRGGGNQYGYTFGSGTRLTVV.

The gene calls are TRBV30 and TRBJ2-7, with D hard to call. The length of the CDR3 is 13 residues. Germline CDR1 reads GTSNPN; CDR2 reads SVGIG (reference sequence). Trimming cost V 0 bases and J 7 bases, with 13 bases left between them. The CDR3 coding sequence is TGTGCCTGGAGTGTTGACGGGCCTCGGGAGCAGTACTTC. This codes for CAWSVDGPREQYF.

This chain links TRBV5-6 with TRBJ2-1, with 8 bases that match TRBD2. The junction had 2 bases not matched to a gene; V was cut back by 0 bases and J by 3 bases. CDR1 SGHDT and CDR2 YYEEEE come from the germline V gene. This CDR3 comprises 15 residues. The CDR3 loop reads CASSLGLAYYNEQFF. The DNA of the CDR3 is TGTGCCAGCAGCTTGGGACTAGCGTACTACAATGAGCAGTTCTTC.

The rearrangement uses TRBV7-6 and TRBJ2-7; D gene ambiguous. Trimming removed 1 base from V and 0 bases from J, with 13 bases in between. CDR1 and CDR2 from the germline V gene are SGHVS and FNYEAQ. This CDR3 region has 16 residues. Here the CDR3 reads CASSLGARSSSYEQYF. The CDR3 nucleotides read TGTGCCAGCAGCTTAGGGGCCCGATCGAGCTCCTACGAGCAGTACTTC.

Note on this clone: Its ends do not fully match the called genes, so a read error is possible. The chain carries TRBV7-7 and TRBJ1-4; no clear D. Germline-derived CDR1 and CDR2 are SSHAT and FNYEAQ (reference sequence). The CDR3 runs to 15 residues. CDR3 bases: TGTGCTAGCAGCTTAAATAATGGTCTAAATGAAAAACTGTTTTTT. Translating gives CASSLNNGLNEKLFF.

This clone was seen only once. CDR3 nucleotide sequence: TGCGCCAGCAGCCAAGTATGGGGGGGGACATATGGCTACACCTTC. It translates to CASSQVWGGTYGYTF. The chain recombines TRBV4-3 with TRBJ1-2; the D gene is possibly TRBD1 (6 bases). The CDR3 has 15 residues. The germline gives CDR1 LGHNA, CDR2 YSLEER. Between the trimmed V and J ends, which lost 1 base and 5 bases, there was a span of 14 bases.

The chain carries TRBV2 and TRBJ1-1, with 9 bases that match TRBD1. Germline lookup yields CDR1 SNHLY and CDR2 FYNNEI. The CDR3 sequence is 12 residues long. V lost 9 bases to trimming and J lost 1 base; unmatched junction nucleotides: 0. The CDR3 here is CARQGANTEAFF. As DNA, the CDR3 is TGTGCCAGACAGGGGGCGAACACTGAAGCTTTCTTT.

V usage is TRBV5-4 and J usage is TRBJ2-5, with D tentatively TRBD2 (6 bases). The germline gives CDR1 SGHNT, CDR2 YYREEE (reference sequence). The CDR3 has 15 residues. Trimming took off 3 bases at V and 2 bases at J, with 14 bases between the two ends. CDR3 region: CASSSSDGGQETQYF. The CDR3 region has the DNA TGTGCCAGCAGCTCATCGGACGGAGGGCAAGAGACCCAGTACTTC.

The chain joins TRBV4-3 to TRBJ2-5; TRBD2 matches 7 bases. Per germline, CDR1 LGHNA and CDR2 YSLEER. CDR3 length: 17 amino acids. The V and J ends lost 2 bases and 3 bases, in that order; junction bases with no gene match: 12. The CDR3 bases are TGCGCCAGCAGCCAAACGACATGGGGGGAGGGCGAAGAGACCCAGTACTTC. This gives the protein CASSQTTWGEGEETQYF.

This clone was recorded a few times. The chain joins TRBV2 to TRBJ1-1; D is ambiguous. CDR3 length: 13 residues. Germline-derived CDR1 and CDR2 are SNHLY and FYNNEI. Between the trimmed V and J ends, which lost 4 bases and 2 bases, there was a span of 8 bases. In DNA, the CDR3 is TGTGCCAGCAGTGGAGAAGACAACACTGAAGCTTTCTTT. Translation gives CASSGEDNTEAFF.

The CDR3 sequence: CASSWGLNSNQPQHF. The CDR3 DNA sequence: TGTGCCAGCAGTTGGGGGCTTAATAGCAATCAGCCCCAGCATTTT. The chain employs TRBV27 and TRBJ1-5, with D perhaps TRBD1 (6 bases). Trimming stripped 4 bases from V and 0 bases from J, with 10 bases between. CDR1 and CDR2 from the germline V gene are MNHEY and SMNVEV (reference sequence). CDR3 length: 15 residues.

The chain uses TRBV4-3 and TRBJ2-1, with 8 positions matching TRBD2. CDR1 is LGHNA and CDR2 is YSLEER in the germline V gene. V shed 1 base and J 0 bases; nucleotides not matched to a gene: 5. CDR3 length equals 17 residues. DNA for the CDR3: TGCGCCAGCAGCCAAGGGTCGGGACTAGACTCCTACAATGAGCAGTTCTTC. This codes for CASSQGSGLDSYNEQFF.

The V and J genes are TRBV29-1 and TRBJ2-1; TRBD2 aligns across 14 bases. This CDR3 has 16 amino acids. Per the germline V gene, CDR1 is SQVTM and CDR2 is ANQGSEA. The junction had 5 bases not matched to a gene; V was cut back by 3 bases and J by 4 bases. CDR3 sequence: CSVEGLAGANYNEQFF. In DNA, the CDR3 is TGCAGCGTTGAGGGACTAGCGGGAGCAAATTACAATGAGCAGTTCTTC.